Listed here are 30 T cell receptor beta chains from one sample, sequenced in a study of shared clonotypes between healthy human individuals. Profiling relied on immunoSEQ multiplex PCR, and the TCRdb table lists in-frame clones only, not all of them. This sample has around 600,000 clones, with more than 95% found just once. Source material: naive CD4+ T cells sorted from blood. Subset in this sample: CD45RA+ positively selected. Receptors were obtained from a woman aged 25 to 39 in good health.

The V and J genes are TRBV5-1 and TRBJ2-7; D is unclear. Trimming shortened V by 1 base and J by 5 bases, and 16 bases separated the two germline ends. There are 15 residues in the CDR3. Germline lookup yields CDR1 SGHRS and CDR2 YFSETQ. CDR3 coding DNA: TGCGCCAGCAGCTTGTTAGCCCGCCAGACCCACGAGCAGTACTTC. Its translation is CASSLLARQTHEQYF.

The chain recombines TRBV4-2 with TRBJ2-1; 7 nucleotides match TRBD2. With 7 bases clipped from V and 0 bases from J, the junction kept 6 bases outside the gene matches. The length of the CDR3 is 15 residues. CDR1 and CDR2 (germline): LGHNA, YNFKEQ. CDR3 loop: CASKLASSSYNEQFF. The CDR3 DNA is TGTGCCAGCAAACTAGCGTCAAGCTCCTACAATGAGCAGTTCTTC.

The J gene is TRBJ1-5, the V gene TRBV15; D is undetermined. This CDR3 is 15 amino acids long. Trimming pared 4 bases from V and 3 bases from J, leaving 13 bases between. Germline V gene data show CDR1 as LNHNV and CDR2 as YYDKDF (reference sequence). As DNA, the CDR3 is TGTGCCACCAGCAACGTGGTTCAGTCCAATCAGCCCCAGCATTTT. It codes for CATSNVVQSNQPQHF. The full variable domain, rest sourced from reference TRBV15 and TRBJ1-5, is DAMVIQNPRYQVTQFGKPVTLSCSQTLNHNVMYWYQQKSSQAPKLLFHYYDKDFNNEADTPDNFQSRRPNTSFCFLDIRSPGLGDTAMYLCATSNVVQSNQPQHFGDGTRLSIL.

CDR3 protein: CASSLGQKGNTIYF. DNA of the CDR3: TGTGCCAGCAGCTTAGGACAGAAAGGAAACACCATATATTTT. The chain has TRBV11-2 and TRBJ1-3, with D possibly being TRBD1 (5 bases). V lost 1 base and J 4 bases, leaving 8 bases between the germline ends. Germline lookup yields CDR1 SGHAT and CDR2 FQNNGV. The CDR3 extends over 14 amino acids.

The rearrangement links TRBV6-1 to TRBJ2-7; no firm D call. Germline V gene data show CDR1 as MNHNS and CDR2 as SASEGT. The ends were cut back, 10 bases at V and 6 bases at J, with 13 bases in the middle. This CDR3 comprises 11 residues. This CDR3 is CATQDLREQYF. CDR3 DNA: TGTGCCACCCAAGACTTGCGCGAGCAGTACTTC.

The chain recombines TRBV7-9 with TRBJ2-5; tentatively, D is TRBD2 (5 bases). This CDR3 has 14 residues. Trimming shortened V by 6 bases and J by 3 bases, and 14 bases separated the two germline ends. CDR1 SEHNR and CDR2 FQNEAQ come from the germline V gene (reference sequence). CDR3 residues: CASSPTGKKETQYF. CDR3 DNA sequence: TGTGCCAGCAGTCCAACCGGGAAGAAAGAGACCCAGTACTTC.

The CDR3 loop is CASWAPGTANTEAFF. CDR3 nucleotide sequence: TGTGCCAGCTGGGCTCCCGGGACAGCGAACACTGAAGCTTTCTTT. This rearrangement joins TRBV28 to TRBJ1-1; 7 bases fit TRBD1. This CDR3 has 15 residues. Trimming removed 8 bases from V and 1 base from J; junction bases left unmatched: 10. CDR1 is MDHEN, CDR2 SYDVKM, per germline.

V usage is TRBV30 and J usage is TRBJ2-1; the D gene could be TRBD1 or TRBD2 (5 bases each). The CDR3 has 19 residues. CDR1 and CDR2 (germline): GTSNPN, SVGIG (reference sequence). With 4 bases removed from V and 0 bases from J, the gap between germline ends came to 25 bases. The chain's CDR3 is CAWTASSGLRGSSYNEQFF. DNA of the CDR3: TGTGCCTGGACTGCTTCATCGGGTTTGAGGGGCAGCTCCTACAATGAGCAGTTCTTC.

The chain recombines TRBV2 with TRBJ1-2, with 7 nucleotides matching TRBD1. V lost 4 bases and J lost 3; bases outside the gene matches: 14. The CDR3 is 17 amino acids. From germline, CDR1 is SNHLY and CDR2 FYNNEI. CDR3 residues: CASSGPRQGGAYYGYTF. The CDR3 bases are TGTGCCAGCAGTGGGCCCAGACAAGGGGGCGCTTACTATGGCTACACCTTC.

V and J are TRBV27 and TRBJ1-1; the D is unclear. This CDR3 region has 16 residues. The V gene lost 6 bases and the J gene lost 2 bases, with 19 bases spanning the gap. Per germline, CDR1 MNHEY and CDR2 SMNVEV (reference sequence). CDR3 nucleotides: TGTGCCAGCAGCCATACCCGTGGTCCGGGAAACACTGAAGCTTTCTTT. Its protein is CASSHTRGPGNTEAFF.

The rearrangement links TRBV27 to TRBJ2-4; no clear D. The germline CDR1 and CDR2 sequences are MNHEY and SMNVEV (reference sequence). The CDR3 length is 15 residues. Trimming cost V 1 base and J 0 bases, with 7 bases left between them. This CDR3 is CASSLLGLAKNIQYF. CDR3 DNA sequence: TGTGCCAGCAGTTTATTGGGTCTAGCCAAAAACATTCAGTACTTC.

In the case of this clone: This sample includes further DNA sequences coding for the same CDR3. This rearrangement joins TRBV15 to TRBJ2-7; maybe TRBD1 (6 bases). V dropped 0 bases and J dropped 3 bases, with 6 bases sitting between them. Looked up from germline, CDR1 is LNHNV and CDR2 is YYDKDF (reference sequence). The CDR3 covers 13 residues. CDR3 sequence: CATSRDRGYEQYF. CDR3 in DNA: TGTGCCACCAGCAGAGACAGGGGCTACGAGCAGTACTTC.

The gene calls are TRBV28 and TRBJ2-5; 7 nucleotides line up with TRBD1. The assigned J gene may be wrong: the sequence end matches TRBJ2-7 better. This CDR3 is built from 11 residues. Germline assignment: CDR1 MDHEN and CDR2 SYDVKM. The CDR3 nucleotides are TGTGCCAGCGGGACAGCCTACGAGCAGTACTTC. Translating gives CASGTAYEQYF.

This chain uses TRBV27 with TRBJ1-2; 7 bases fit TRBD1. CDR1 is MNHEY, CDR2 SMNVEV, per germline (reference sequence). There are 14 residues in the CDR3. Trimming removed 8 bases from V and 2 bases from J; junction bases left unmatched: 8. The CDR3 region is CASPFTGANYGYTF. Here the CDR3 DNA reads TGTGCCAGCCCTTTTACAGGGGCCAACTATGGCTACACCTTC.

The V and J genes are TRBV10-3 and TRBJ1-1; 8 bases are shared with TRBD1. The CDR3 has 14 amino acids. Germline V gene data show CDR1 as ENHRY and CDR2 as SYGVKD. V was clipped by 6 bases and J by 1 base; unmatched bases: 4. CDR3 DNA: TGTGCCATCAGGATCGACAGGGGGAACACTGAAGCTTTCTTT. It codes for CAIRIDRGNTEAFF.

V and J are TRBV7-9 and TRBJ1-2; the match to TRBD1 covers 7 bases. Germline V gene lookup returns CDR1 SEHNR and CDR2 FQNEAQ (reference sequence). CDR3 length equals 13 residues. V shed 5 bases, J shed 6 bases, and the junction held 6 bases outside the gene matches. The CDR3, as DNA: TGTGCCAGCAGCCGGACAGGACCGGATGGCTACACCTTC. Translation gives CASSRTGPDGYTF.

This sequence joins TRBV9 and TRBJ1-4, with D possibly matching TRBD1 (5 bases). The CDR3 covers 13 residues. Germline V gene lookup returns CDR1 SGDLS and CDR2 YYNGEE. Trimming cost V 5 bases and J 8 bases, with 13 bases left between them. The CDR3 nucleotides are TGTGCCAGCAGTGGCGGGACGAACGAAAAACTGTTTTTT. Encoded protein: CASSGGTNEKLFF.

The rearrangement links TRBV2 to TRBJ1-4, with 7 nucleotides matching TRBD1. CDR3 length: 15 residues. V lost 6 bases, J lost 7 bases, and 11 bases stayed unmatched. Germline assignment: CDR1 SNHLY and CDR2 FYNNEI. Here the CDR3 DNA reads TGTGCCAGCAGCCCAAGGGGGCAGTCCAGTGAAAAACTGTTTTTT. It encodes CASSPRGQSSEKLFF.

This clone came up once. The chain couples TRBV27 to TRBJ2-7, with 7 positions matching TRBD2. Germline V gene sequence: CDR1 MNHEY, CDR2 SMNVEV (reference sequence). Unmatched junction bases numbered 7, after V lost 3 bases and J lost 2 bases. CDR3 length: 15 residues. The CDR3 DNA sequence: TGTGCCAGCAGTTTTTTGCGGGAGTTCACCTACGAGCAGTACTTC. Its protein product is CASSFLREFTYEQYF.

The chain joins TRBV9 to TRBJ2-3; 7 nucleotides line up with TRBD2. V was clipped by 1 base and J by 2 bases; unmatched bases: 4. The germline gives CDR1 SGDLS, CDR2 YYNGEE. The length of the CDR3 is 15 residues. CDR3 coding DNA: TGTGCCAGCAGCGTACGCGGACTAGTCACAGATACGCAGTATTTT. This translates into CASSVRGLVTDTQYF. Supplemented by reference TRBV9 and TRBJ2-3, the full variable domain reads DSGVTQTPKHLITATGQRVTLRCSPRSGDLSVYWYQQSLDQGLQFLIQYYNGEERAKGNILERFSAQQFPDLHSELNLSSLELGDSALYFCASSVRGLVTDTQYFGPGTRLTVL.

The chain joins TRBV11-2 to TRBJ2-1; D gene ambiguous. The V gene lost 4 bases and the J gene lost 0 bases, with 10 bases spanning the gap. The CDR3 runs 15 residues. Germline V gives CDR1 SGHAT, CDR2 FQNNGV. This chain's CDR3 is CASSSDGVSYNEQFF. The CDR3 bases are TGTGCCAGCAGCTCCGACGGAGTCTCCTACAATGAGCAGTTCTTC.

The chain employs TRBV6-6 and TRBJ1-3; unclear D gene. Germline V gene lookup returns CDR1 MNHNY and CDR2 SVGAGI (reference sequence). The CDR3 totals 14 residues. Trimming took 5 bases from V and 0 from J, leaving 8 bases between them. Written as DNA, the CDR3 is TGTGCCAGCAGTAGGGTGAGCTCTGGAAACACCATATATTTT. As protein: CASSRVSSGNTIYF.

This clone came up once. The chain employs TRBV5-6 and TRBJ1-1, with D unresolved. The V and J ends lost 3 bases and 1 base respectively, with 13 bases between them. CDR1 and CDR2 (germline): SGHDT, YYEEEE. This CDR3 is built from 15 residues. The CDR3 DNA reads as TGTGCCAGCAGCTGGACCTCGCAAGGGAACACTGAAGCTTTCTTT. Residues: CASSWTSQGNTEAFF.

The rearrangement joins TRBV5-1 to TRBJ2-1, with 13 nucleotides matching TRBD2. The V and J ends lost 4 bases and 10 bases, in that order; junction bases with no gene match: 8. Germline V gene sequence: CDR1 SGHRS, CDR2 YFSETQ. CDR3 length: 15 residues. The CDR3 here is CASSNTSGRVSEQFF. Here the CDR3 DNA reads TGCGCCAGCAGCAACACTAGCGGGAGGGTCTCGGAGCAGTTCTTC.

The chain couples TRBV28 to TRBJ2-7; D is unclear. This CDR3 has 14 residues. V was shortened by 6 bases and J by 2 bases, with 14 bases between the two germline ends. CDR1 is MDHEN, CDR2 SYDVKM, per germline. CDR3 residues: CASRRSQLTYEQYF. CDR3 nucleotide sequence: TGTGCCAGCAGACGCAGTCAGTTAACCTACGAGCAGTACTTC. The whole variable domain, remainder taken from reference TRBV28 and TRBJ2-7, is DVKVTQSSRYLVKRTGEKVFLECVQDMDHENMFWYRQDPGLGLRLIYFSYDVKMKEKGDIPEGYSVSREKKERFSLILESASTNQTSMYLCASRRSQLTYEQYFGPGTRLTVT.

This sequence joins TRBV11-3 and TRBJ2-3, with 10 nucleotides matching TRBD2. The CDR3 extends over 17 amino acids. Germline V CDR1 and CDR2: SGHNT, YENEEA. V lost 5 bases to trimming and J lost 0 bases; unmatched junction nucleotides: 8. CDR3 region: CASSTGLASLSTDTQYF. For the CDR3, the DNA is TGTGCCAGCAGCACGGGACTAGCGTCCCTGAGCACAGATACGCAGTATTTT.

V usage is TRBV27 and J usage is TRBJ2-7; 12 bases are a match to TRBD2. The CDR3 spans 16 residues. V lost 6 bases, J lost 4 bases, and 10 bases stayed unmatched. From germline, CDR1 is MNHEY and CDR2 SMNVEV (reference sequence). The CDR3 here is CASSPRTSGTLYEQYF. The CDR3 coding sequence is TGTGCCAGCAGCCCTAGGACTAGCGGGACGCTGTACGAGCAGTACTTC.

CDR3 protein: CASSSDVDSGNTIYF. The CDR3 region has the DNA TGTGCCAGCAGCTCCGACGTCGACTCTGGAAACACCATATATTTT. The chain combines TRBV11-2 with TRBJ1-3; D not resolved. V was shortened by 4 bases and J by 0 bases, with 10 bases between the two germline ends. Germline V lookup: CDR1 SGHAT, CDR2 FQNNGV. The CDR3 is 15 residues long.

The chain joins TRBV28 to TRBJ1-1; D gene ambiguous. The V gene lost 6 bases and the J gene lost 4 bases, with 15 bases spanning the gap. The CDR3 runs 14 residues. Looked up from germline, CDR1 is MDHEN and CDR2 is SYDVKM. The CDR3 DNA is TGTGCCAGCAGCCGCGAAAGAGTAGGCACTGAAGCTTTCTTT. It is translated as CASSRERVGTEAFF.

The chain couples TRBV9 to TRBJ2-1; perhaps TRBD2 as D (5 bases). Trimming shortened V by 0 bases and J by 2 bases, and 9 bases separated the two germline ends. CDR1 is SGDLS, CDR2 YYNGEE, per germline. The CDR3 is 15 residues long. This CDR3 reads CASSVVGEPYNEQFF. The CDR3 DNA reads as TGTGCCAGCAGCGTAGTCGGGGAACCCTACAATGAGCAGTTCTTC.